This is a list of T cell receptor beta chains from one sample in a study of cytomegalovirus exposure and HLA in healthy donors. The method was immunoSEQ multiplex PCR; TCRdb's version includes in-frame clones alone and lacks a portion of them. The repertoire holds under 200,000 clones, approximately 80% seen once, with about 6.8% in the top ten. The sequencing input was PBMCs. The receptors were sampled from a man aged 45-65 years in good health and CMV-seropositive. Each CDR3 is given with its conserved first and last residue. The order of the fields is D gene, V gene, J gene, clone size, CDR3 protein, CDR3 DNA. A D gene is named only where the DNA matches it firmly. Expanded clones are given a class, and other clones once, few, many or no size at all.

NA	TRBV27	TRBJ1-6	NA	CASSFEGGRISGSPLHF	TGTGCCAGCAGTTTTGAGGGGGGGCGCATCTCCGGTTCACCCCTCCACTTT
NA	TRBV19	TRBJ1-5	once	CASRWLGIQSNQPQHF	TGTGCCAGTCGCTGGTTGGGCATACAGAGCAATCAGCCCCAGCATTTT
NA	TRBV29-1	TRBJ2-2	NA	CSVQGKGPGELFF	TGCAGCGTCCAGGGAAAGGGTCCCGGGGAGCTGTTTTTT
TRBD2	TRBV11-2	TRBJ2-3	NA	CASTLIASGGAMTDTQYF	TGTGCCAGCACCCTTATCGCTAGCGGGGGGGCAATGACAGATACGCAGTATTTT
NA	TRBV5-6	TRBJ1-2	once	CASSFFRGQPSNYGYTF	TGTGCCAGCAGCTTTTTTCGAGGCCAGCCCTCTAACTATGGCTACACCTTC
NA	TRBV27	TRBJ1-1	NA	CASRLTGNTEAFF	TGTGCCAGCAGATTGACAGGGAACACTGAAGCTTTCTTT
TRBD1	TRBV4-2	TRBJ1-6	NA	CASSQEDRGPHSPLHF	TGTGCCAGCAGCCAAGAGGACAGGGGCCCTCATTCACCCCTCCACTTT
NA	TRBV5-1	TRBJ2-1	NA	CASREAETYNEQFF	TGCGCCAGCAGAGAAGCGGAGACCTACAATGAGCAGTTCTTC
NA	TRBV7-3	TRBJ2-2	few	CASSLVKVHRGAVF	TGTGCCAGCAGCTTAGTAAAGGTTCACCGGGGAGCTGTTTTT
TRBD1	TRBV5-1	TRBJ1-4	few	CASSLNPGQGREKLFF	TGCGCCAGCAGCTTGAACCCTGGACAGGGGCGGGAAAAACTGTTTTTT
TRBD1	TRBV4-1	TRBJ1-5	NA	CASSLHGDSLNQPQHF	TGCGCCAGCAGCCTTCATGGGGACAGCCTTAATCAGCCCCAGCATTTT
NA	TRBV5-6	TRBJ1-1	NA	CASSLYGGSPNTEAFF	TGTGCCAGCAGCTTGTATGGCGGCAGTCCGAACACTGAAGCTTTCTTT
NA	TRBV5-4	TRBJ2-5	NA	CASSSGVDKETQYF	TGTGCCAGCAGCTCGGGTGTCGATAAGGAGACCCAGTACTTC
NA	TRBV4-1	TRBJ1-2	NA	CASSQGSGTNYSYTF	TGCGCCAGCAGCCAAGGGTCCGGAACGAACTATAGCTACACCTTC
NA	TRBV7-9	TRBJ2-7	NA	CASSGSISYEQYF	TGTGCCAGCAGCGGCTCGATCTCCTACGAGCAGTACTTC
NA	TRBV20-1	TRBJ1-2	NA	CSAKGGDGYTF	TGCAGTGCTAAGGGGGGGGATGGCTACACCTTC
NA	TRBV30	TRBJ2-2	NA	CAWRFDRTGELFF	TGTGCCTGGAGGTTCGACAGGACCGGGGAGCTGTTTTTT
TRBD1	TRBV19	TRBJ1-6	NA	CASSIATGGKNSPLHF	TGTGCCAGTAGTATTGCGACAGGGGGCAAAAATTCACCCCTCCACTTT
TRBD1	TRBV19	TRBJ2-5	once	CASSGTVQETQYF	TGTGCCAGTAGCGGGACAGTCCAAGAGACCCAGTACTTC
TRBD1	TRBV29-1	TRBJ1-2	NA	CSVGTGSYGYTF	TGCAGCGTTGGGACAGGTTCCTATGGCTACACCTTC
TRBD1	TRBV18	TRBJ1-1	once	CASSPYATGVNTEAFF	TGTGCCAGCTCACCATACGCGACAGGGGTGAACACTGAAGCTTTCTTT
NA	TRBV7-9	TRBJ1-4	NA	CASGEFEGTNEKLFF	TGTGCCAGCGGGGAGTTCGAGGGAACTAATGAAAAACTGTTTTTT
NA	TRBV5-1	TRBJ1-5	few	CASSVNQGQPQHF	TGCGCCAGCAGCGTGAATCAGGGCCAGCCCCAGCATTTT
TRBD1	TRBV11-3	TRBJ2-2	few	CASSLSGQGITGELFF	TGTGCCAGCAGCTTATCGGGACAGGGTATCACCGGGGAGCTGTTTTTT
TRBD1	TRBV19	TRBJ2-4	NA	CASSPGQGMILAKNIQYF	TGTGCCAGTAGCCCGGGACAGGGGATGATCCTAGCCAAAAACATTCAGTACTTC
NA	TRBV19	TRBJ1-1	NA	CASSMNGFMNTEAFF	TGTGCCAGTAGTATGAACGGTTTCATGAACACTGAAGCTTTCTTT
TRBD1	TRBV28	TRBJ1-2	once	CASSSGTEGAVGGYTF	TGTGCCAGCAGTTCCGGGACAGAGGGGGCTGTGGGGGGCTACACCTTC
TRBD1	TRBV12-5	TRBJ2-1	NA	CASGLGQGAYNEQFF	TGTGCTAGTGGTTTAGGGCAGGGGGCCTACAATGAGCAGTTCTTC
TRBD1	TRBV27	TRBJ2-3	NA	CASSFLGTGSASTDTQYF	TGTGCCAGCAGTTTTTTAGGGACAGGTTCGGCTAGCACAGATACGCAGTATTTT
NA	TRBV7-8	TRBJ1-5	NA	CASSSTANQPQHF	TGTGCCAGCAGCTCGACAGCAAATCAGCCCCAGCATTTT
NA	TRBV9	TRBJ1-5	NA	CASSVDAGRNQPQHF	TGTGCCAGCAGCGTAGACGCAGGCCGCAATCAGCCCCAGCATTTT
NA	TRBV11-3	TRBJ1-1	NA	CASSLRGESTEAFF	TGTGCCAGCAGCCTCAGGGGAGAGAGCACTGAAGCTTTCTTT
NA	TRBV11-1	TRBJ2-2	once	CASSMMGPGELFF	TGTGCCAGCAGCATGATGGGGCCCGGGGAGCTGTTTTTT
NA	TRBV12-2	TRBJ1-5	NA	CASRLPFGNRQPYSNQPQHF	TGTGCAAGTCGCTTACCCTTCGGTAACAGGCAACCTTATAGCAATCAGCCCCAGCATTTT
NA	TRBV5-1	TRBJ1-2	once	CASSLGGSNNYGYTF	TGCGCCAGCAGCTTGGGAGGATCTAATAACTATGGCTACACCTTC
NA	TRBV6-1	TRBJ1-2	NA	CASSAGFYGYTF	TGTGCCAGCAGTGCAGGGTTCTATGGCTACACCTTC
TRBD2	TRBV29-1	TRBJ2-2	NA	CSVGPASGSTRELFF	TGCAGCGTTGGCCCTGCTAGCGGGAGCACCCGGGAGCTGTTTTTT
NA	TRBV1	TRBJ2-5	NA	CTSSHGSGSRETQYF	TGCACCAGCAGCCATGGGAGCGGGAGTAGGGAGACCCAGTACTTC
TRBD1	TRBV6-1	TRBJ2-7	NA	CASSDGTGISYEQYF	TGTGCCAGCAGTGACGGGACAGGGATTTCCTACGAGCAGTACTTC
NA	TRBV15	TRBJ1-1	NA	CATSASMNTEAFF	TGTGCCACCAGTGCAAGCATGAACACTGAAGCTTTCTTT
NA	TRBV10-3	TRBJ2-3	NA	CAISDLGVGTDTQYF	TGTGCCATCAGTGATTTGGGAGTCGGGACAGATACGCAGTATTTT
TRBD2	TRBV2	TRBJ2-3	few	CASRGRTSGGDTQYF	TGTGCCAGCAGGGGAAGGACTAGCGGGGGGGATACGCAGTATTTT
NA	TRBV2	TRBJ1-4	NA	CASRSGWGGTNEKLFF	TGTGCCAGCAGGTCGGGATGGGGAGGGACTAATGAAAAACTGTTTTTT
TRBD2	TRBV6-5	TRBJ2-1	NA	CASSPRWTSGWFF	TGTGCCAGCAGTCCCAGGTGGACTAGCGGGTGGTTCTTC
NA	TRBV27	TRBJ2-2	NA	CASSLSIDSSNTGELFF	TGTGCCAGCAGTTTATCGATCGACAGCTCGAACACCGGGGAGCTGTTTTTT
NA	TRBV27	TRBJ1-2	NA	CASSFGGSYGYTF	TGTGCCAGCAGTTTTGGGGGGTCCTATGGCTACACCTTC
TRBD1	TRBV10-3	TRBJ1-4	once	CAISDPGQSNEKLFF	TGTGCCATCAGTGATCCGGGACAGTCTAATGAAAAACTGTTTTTT
NA	TRBV5-6	TRBJ2-5	NA	CASSSRVVETQYF	TGTGCCAGCAGCTCGAGGGTGGTCGAGACCCAGTACTTC
TRBD1	TRBV2	TRBJ2-3	NA	CASLRTGGEDTQYF	TGTGCCAGCCTACGGACAGGGGGCGAAGATACGCAGTATTTT
TRBD2	TRBV7-9	TRBJ2-3	NA	CASSFTAGDDTQYF	TGTGCCAGCAGCTTCACAGCGGGAGATGATACGCAGTATTTT
NA	TRBV5-6	TRBJ2-3	NA	CASSLRGPSSAGDTQYF	TGTGCCAGCAGCTTGAGAGGTCCCAGCTCCGCGGGAGATACGCAGTATTTT
NA	TRBV29-1	TRBJ1-2	NA	CSVSGGVYGYTF	TGCAGCGTATCCGGGGGGGTCTATGGCTACACCTTC
TRBD1	TRBV6-1	TRBJ1-5	NA	CASSVSNRGLGQPQHF	TGTGCCAGCAGTGTATCGAACAGGGGGTTGGGACAGCCCCAGCATTTT
NA	TRBV5-1	TRBJ1-4	NA	CASSRGEDVMKKRVF	TGCGCCAGCAGCCGCGGGGAGGACGTAATGAAAAAGAGGGTTTTT
NA	TRBV4-1	TRBJ1-2	few	CASSQGTAYGYTF	TGCGCCAGCAGCCAAGGGACAGCTTATGGCTACACCTTC